This section outlines one T cell receptor (beta chain) sequence together with its context. The antigen is not known. TCRdb re-derived calls from the 5' RACE reads in MiXCR, one entry per CDR3 protein. The sample records approximately 150,000 distinct CDR3 sequences, 9.8% being singletons. From germline, CDR1 is SNHLY and CDR2 FYNNEI. The V gene end was trimmed by 4 bases and the J gene end by 3 bases; junction bases not matched to a gene: 5. This CDR3 is 14 amino acids long. The entry originates in a study of CD8 T cells in ankylosing spondylitis. Study-level points and caveats: Significant enrichment of disease-linked clones was reported in matched ankylosing spondylitis synovial fluid.

Sequences were obtained from blood, either unsorted or a sorted T cell fraction (not recorded which). This TCR was sampled from a female donor with ankylosing spondylitis or in good health (not recorded which). The V and J genes are TRBV2 and TRBJ1-2; 7 bases are shared with TRBD1. CDR3 sequence: CASSAPDRDYGYTF. The CDR3 DNA follows: TGTGCCAGCAGTGCACCCGACAGGGACTATGGCTACACCTTC.